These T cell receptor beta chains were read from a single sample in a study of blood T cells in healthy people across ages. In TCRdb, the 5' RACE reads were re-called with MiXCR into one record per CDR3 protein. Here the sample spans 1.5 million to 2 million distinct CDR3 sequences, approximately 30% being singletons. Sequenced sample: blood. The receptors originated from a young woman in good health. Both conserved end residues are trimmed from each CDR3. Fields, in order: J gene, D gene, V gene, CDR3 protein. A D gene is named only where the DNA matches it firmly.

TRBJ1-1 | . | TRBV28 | ASSLSSTGAIQNTEAF
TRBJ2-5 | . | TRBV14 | ASSLGHGKKETQY
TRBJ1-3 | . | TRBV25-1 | ASRRGTGSGNTIY
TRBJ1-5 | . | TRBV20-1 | SASGSQQPQH
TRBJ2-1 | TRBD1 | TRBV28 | ASSLAPGTGGNEQF
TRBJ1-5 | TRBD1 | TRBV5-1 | ASSLITGEGQPQH
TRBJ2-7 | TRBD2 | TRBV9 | ASSSSGAWNDEQY
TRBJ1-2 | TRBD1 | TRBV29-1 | SVDPGQGDYGYT
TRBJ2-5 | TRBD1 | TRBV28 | ASSTRQGEKQETQY
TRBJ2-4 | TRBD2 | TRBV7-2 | ASSPRREGEKNIQY
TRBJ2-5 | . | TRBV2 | ASSVIASWGTQY
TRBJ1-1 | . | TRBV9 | ASSETGNMNTEAF
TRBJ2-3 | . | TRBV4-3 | ASSQVTGLSTDTQY
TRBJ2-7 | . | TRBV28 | ASRRTPWGEQY
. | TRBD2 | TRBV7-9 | ASSKVAGDEQY
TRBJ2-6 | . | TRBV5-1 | ASSSQGRGANVLT
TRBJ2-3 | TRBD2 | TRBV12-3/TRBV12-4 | ASSPRTSPTDTQY